The entry below describes one T cell receptor beta chain. The antigen is undetermined. Only in-frame clones appear in the TCRdb table, and some are missing; sequencing was by immunoSEQ multiplex PCR. Counted here are hundreds of thousands of clones, less than 90% occurring once; the ten biggest clones make up 6.4%. Trimming took 3 bases from V and 5 from J; bases not matched to a gene: 8. Germline values: CDR1 SGHTA, CDR2 FQGNSA. This CDR3 contains 16 residues. Noted treatment: around 19 received Ad26.COV2.S at low or high dose, single or two shots; roughly five received placebo; per-sample allocation not given. The investigators took samples on day 63 after the first vaccine or placebo injection. The vaccine antigen was prefusion-stabilized Wuhan SARS-CoV-2 spike. The source of the sample is a study of Ad26.COV2.S vaccination and SARS-CoV-2 variants. Study results and limitations: Spike-specific CD8+ and CD4+ T cell responses reportedly showed substantial breadth after vaccination. Vaccine recipients had higher spike-specific TCR breadth than placebo recipients.

The clonotype was recovered from a person between 18 and 59 years old who received the Ad26.COV2.S COVID-19 vaccine or a placebo. This specimen consisted of peripheral blood, obtained in a trial of Ad26.COV2.S vaccine versus placebo. The chain couples TRBV7-2 to TRBJ2-3, with 10 nucleotides matching TRBD1. As DNA, the CDR3 is TGTGCCAGCAGCTTCGTCGGGACAGGGGTCGTAGATACGCAGTATTTT. The encoded protein is CASSFVGTGVVDTQYF.